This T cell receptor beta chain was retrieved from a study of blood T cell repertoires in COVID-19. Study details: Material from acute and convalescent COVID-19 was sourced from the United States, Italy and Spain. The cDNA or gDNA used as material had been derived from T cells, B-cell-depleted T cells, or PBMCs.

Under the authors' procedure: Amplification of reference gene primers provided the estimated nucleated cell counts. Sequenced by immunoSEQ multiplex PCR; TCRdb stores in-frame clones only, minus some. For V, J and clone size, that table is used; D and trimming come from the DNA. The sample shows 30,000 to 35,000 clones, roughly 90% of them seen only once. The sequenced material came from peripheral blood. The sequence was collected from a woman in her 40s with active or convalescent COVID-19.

CDR3 bases: TGTGCCAGCACCCAAGTGAGGGGGGGGGAAAAACTGTTTTTT. As protein: CASTQVRGGEKLFF. V is TRBV6-6 and J is TRBJ1-4, with D maybe TRBD1 (6 bases). Germline V gene sequence: CDR1 MNHNY, CDR2 SVGAGI (reference sequence). CDR3 length: 14 amino acids. V was shortened by 7 bases and J by 8 bases, with 17 bases between the two germline ends.